This T cell receptor (beta chain) was recovered during a study of identical twins. Whole-study results and caveats: Researchers reported excess low generation probability among twin-shared out-of-frame alpha sequences. In drawing conclusions, the study used cross-sectional statistical analysis and did not follow the same donors. Fewer insertions were carried by abundant cord blood beta clonotypes, but none was seen in memory repertoires.

MiXCR, applied by TCRdb to the 5' RACE reads, yields one record per CDR3 protein. The sample has about 890,000 distinct CDR3 sequences, more than 9% seen once. In regard to this clonotype: Its specificity is unknown.

CDR3 length: 15 amino acids. Germline V gene lookup returns CDR1 SGHRS and CDR2 YFSETQ. The J segment lost 7 bases and the V segment lost 4 bases, leaving 7 bases of the junction unmatched. Separately, the same data were catalogued under a study of yellow fever vaccine responses in identical twins.

V and J are TRBV5-1 and TRBJ2-1; 11 bases fit TRBD2. The source material was PBMCs. The TCR comes from a woman between 18 and 30 years old in good health. The CDR3 sequence is CASSLQLAGANEQFF. CDR3 DNA: TGCGCCAGCAGCCTTCAACTAGCGGGAGCTAATGAGCAGTTCTTC. Complete variable domain (other parts from reference TRBV5-1 and TRBJ2-1): KAGVTQTPRYLIKTRGQQVTLSCSPISGHRSVSWYQQTPGQGLQFLFEYFSETQRNKGNFPGRFSGRQFSNSRSEMNVSTLELGDSALYLCASSLQLAGANEQFFGPGTRLTVL.